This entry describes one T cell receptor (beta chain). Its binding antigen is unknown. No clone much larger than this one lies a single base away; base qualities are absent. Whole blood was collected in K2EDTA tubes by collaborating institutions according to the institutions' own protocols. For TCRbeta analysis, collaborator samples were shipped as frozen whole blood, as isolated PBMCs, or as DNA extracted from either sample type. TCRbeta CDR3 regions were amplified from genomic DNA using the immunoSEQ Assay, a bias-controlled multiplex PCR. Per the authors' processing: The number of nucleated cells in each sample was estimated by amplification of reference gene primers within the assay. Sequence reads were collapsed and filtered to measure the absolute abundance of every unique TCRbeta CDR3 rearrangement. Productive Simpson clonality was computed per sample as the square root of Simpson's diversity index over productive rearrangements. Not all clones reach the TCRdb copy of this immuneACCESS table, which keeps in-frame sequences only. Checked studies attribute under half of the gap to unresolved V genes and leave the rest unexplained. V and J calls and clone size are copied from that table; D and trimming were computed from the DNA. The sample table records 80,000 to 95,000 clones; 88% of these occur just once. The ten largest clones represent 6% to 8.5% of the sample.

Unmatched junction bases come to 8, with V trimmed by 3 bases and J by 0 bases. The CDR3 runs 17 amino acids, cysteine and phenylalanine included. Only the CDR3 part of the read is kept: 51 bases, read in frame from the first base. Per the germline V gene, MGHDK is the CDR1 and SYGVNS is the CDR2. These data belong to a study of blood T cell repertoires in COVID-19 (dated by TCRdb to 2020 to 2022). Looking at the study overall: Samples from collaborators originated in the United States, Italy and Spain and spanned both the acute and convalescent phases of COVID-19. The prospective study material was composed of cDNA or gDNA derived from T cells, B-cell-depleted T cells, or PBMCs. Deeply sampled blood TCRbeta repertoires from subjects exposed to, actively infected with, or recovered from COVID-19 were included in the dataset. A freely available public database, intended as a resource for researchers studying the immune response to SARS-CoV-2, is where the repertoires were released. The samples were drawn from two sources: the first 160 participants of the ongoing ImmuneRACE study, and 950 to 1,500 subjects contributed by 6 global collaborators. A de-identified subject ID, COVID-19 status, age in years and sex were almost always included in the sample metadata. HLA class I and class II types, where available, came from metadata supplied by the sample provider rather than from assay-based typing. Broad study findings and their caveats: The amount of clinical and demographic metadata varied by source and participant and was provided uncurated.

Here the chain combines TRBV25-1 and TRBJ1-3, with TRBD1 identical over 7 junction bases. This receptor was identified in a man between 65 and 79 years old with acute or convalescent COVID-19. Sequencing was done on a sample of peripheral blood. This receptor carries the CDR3 CASSDPTRGTSGNTIYF. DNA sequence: TGTGCCAGCAGTGACCCTACCAGGGGGACCTCTGGAAACACCATATATTTT.